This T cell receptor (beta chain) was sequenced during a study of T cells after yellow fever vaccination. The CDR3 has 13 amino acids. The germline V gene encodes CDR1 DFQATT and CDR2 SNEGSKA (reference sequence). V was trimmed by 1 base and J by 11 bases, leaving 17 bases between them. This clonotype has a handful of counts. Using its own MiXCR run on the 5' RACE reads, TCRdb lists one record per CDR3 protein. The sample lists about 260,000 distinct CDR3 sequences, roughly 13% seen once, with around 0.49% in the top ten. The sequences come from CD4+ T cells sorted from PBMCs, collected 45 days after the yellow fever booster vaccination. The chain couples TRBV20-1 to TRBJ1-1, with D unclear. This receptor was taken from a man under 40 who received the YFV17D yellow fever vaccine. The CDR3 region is CSARVYGRPGAFF. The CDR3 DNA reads TGCAGTGCTAGAGTTTACGGGCGCCCCGGGGCTTTCTTT.